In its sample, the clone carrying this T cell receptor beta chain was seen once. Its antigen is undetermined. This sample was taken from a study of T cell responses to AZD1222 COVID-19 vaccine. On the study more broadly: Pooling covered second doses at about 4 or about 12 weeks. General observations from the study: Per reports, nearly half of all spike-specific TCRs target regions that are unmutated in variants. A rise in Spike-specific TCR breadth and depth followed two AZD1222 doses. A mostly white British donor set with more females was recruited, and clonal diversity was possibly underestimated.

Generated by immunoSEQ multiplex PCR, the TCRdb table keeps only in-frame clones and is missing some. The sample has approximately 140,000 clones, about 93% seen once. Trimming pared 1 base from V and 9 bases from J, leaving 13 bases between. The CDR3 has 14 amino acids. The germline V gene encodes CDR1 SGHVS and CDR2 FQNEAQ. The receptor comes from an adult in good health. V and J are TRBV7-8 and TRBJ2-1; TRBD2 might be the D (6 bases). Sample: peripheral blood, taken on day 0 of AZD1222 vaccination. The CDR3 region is CASSLGALGGEQFF. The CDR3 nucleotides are TGTGCCAGCAGCTTAGGGGCCCTGGGGGGTGAGCAGTTCTTC.